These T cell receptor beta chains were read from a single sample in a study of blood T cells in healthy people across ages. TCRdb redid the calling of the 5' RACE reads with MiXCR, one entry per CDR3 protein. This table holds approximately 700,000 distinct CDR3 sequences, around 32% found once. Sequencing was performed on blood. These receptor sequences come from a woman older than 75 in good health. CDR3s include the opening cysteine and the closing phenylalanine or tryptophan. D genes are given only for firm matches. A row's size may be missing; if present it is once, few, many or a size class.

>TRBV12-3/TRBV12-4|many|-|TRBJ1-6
TGTGCCAGCAGTCGCCCGGGAAGGACGGATTCACCCCTCCACTTT
CASSRPGRTDSPLHF
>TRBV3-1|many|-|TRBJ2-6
TGTGCCAGCAGCCAAGATTCCTCGGGCTCTGGGGCCAACGTCCTGACTTTC
CASSQDSSGSGANVLTF
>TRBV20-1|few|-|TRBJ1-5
TGCAGTGCCCCCGAGACCGGACAGCCCCAGCATTTT
CSAPETGQPQHF
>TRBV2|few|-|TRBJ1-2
TGTGCCAGCAGTGAAATTGGGGAGACTGGCTATGGCTACACCTTC
CASSEIGETGYGYTF
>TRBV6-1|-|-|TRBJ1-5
TGTGCCAGCAGTGAAGTCCTGGGAGGACGCCAGCCCCAGCATTTT
CASSEVLGGRQPQHF
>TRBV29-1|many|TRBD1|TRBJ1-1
TGCAGCGTTGAGGAGGGGACAGCGAACACTGAAGCTTTCTTT
CSVEEGTANTEAFF
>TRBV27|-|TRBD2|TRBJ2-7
TGTGCCAGCAGTTTATCGTCTAGCGGGGTCTACGAGCAGTACTTC
CASSLSSSGVYEQYF
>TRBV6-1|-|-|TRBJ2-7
TGTGCCAGCAGGGGCTTTATAGGGGGGGACTACAATGAGCAGTACTTC
CASRGFIGGDYNEQYF
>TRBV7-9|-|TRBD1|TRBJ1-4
TGTGCCAGCAGCTCGGACAGGGATAATGAAAAACTGTTTTTT
CASSSDRDNEKLFF
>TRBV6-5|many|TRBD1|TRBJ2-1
TGTGCCAGCAATATGAAGACCGGGACAGGGATCCATGAGCAGTTCTTC
CASNMKTGTGIHEQFF
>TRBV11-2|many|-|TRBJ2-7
TGTGCCAGCAGCCCCGGGACGTTAACTAACGAGCAGTACTTC
CASSPGTLTNEQYF
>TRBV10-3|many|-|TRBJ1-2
TGTGCCATCAGTGAGTCCCTTCCGGGGCCCTCCAGCACGGGCTACACCTTC
CAISESLPGPSSTGYTF
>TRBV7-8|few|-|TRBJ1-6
TGTGCCAGCAGCCTAATTCAAAACTATAATTCACCCCTCCACTTT
CASSLIQNYNSPLHF
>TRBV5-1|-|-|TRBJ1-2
TGCGCCAGCAGCTTGGAGGGGATTGAAGGCTACACCTTC
CASSLEGIEGYTF
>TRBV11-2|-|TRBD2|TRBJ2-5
TGTGCCAGCAGCTTTGGACTAGCGGGTATACAAGAGACCCAGTACTTC
CASSFGLAGIQETQYF
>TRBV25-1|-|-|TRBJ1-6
TGTGCCAGCGCCGTTAGTGGCATCCGTTCACCCCTCCACTTT
CASAVSGIRSPLHF
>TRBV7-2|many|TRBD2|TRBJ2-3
TGTGCCAGCAGCATAACTAGCGGTCGCACAGATACGCAGTATTTT
CASSITSGRTDTQYF
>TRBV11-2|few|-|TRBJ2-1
TGTGCCAGCAGCTTACGTGTCGCGGGTACCAGCTCCTACAATGAGCAGTTCTTC
CASSLRVAGTSSYNEQFF
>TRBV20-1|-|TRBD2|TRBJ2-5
TGCAGTGCTCAACTAGCGGGTCGACAAGAGACCCAGTACTTC
CSAQLAGRQETQYF
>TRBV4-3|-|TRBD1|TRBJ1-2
TGCGCCAGCAGCCCTAGTGCAGGGGGCTATGGCTACACCTTC
CASSPSAGGYGYTF
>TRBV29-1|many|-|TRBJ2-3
TGCAGCGTTGGGCTGGCCCGATCGGATACGCAGTATTTT
CSVGLARSDTQYF
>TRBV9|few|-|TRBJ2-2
TGTGCCAGCAGCGTAGCAGGAAGCACCGGGGAGCTGTTTTTT
CASSVAGSTGELFF
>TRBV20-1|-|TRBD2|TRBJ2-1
TGCAGTGCTAGGGGACTAGCGGGGGGCCTCTACAATGAGCAGTTCTTC
CSARGLAGGLYNEQFF
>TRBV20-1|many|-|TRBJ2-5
TGCAGGGCCGGGGGAGGGGGGGAGACCCAGTACTTC
CRAGGGGETQYF
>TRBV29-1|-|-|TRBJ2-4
TGCAGCGTCGGCAGCGTACTCGGTAACATTCAGTACTTC
CSVGSVLGNIQYF
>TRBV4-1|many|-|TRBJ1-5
TGCGCCAGCAGCCTCAGTGAGGAGCAGCCCCAGCATTTT
CASSLSEEQPQHF
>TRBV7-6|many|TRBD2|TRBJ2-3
TGTGCCAGCGACTGGGGGGGGAGAGCAGATACGCAGTATTTT
CASDWGGRADTQYF
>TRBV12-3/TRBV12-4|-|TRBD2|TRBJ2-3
TGTGCCAGCAGCGAGCGGGGGGGTAGCACAGATACGCAGTATTTT
CASSERGGSTDTQYF
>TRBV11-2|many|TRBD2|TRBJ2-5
TGTGCCAGCAGCTTGGGGGACTACAATGGGGAGACCCAGTACTTC
CASSLGDYNGETQYF
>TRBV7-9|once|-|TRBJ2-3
TGTGCCAGCAGGTTCGACTATGGGACAGATACGCAGTATTTT
CASRFDYGTDTQYF
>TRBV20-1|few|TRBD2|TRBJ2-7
TGCAGTGCTAGAGATATCGTTCTCCAGCGGGGGGTTAACGAGCAGTACTTC
CSARDIVLQRGVNEQYF
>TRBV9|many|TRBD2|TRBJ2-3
TGTGCCAGCAGCCTTCGCGCAGCGGGGGATGCAGATACGCAGTATTTT
CASSLRAAGDADTQYF
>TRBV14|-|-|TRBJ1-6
TGTGCCAGCAGCCAAGATCAGTCCAGGGGAAGTTCACCCCTCCACTTT
CASSQDQSRGSSPLHF
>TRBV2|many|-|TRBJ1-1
TGTGCCAGCAGTATTGAGGGGGACACTGAAGCTTTCTTT
CASSIEGDTEAFF
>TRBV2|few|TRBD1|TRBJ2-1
TGTGCCAGCAGTGTTCTAACTTCCGGGACAGGTTACAATGAGCAGTTCTTC
CASSVLTSGTGYNEQFF
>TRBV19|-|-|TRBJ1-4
TGTGCCAGTAGTGGACAGACAACTAATGAAAAACTGTTTTTT
CASSGQTTNEKLFF
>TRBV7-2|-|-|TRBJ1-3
TGTGCCAGCAGCTTAGGAAAGGGGGTATATGGAAACACCATATATTTT
CASSLGKGVYGNTIYF
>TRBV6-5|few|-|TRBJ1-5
TGTGCCAGCAGTTCCCCCAGGGGACCGCTCAATCAGCCCCAGCATTTT
CASSSPRGPLNQPQHF
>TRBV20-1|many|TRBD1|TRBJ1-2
TGCAGTGCTAGAGTCCCAAGGACAGGGAATAACTATGGCTACACCTTC
CSARVPRTGNNYGYTF
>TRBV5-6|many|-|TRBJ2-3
TGTGCCAGCAGCCAATTGGGGGCTAGCACAGATACGCAGTATTTT
CASSQLGASTDTQYF
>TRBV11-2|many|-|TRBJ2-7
TGTGCCAGCAGCTTAAGTACGGTAAGCTCCTACGAGCAGTACTTC
CASSLSTVSSYEQYF
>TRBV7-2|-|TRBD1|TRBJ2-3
TGCGCCAGCAGCCTTGGGACAGAGGGGGATACGCAGTATTTT
CASSLGTEGDTQYF
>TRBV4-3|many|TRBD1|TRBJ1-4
TGCGCCAGCAGCCAAGTCGGGACAGGGGGTGAAAAACTGTTTTTT
CASSQVGTGGEKLFF
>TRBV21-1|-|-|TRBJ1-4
TGTGCCAGCAGCAAAGAAACTCAGGGGTCGACTAATGAAAAACTGTTTTTT
CASSKETQGSTNEKLFF
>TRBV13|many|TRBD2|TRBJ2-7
TGTGCCAGCAGCTTAGGGGGCGGGGGGTTAACCTACGAGCAGTACTTC
CASSLGGGGLTYEQYF
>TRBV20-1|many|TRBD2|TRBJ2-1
TGCAGTGCTCCCCAGACTAGCGGGGGGGCTCACTATGAGCAGTTCTTC
CSAPQTSGGAHYEQFF
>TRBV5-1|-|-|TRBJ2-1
TGCGCCAGCAGCCGGGGGAGTACTGATGAGCAGTTCTTC
CASSRGSTDEQFF